This section outlines one TCR beta chain sequence together with its context. This sample was taken from a study of T cell changes during pregnancy in multiple sclerosis. Profiled with immunoSEQ multiplex PCR; TCRdb holds only in-frame clones, not every one. The data contain around 70,000 clones, roughly 92% of them singletons. There are 13 residues in the CDR3. Sequences were derived from peripheral blood, sampled in the second trimester of pregnancy. This sequence joins TRBV21-1 and TRBJ1-5; the table names TRBD1, a call not compared with the DNA. TRBV21-1 is termed a pseudogene. The TCR originated in a female donor with multiple sclerosis, enrolled in a pregnancy study. As DNA, the CDR3 is TGTGCCAGCAGCCAGACAGTTAATCAGCCCCAGCATTTT. Protein product: CASSQTVNQPQHF.